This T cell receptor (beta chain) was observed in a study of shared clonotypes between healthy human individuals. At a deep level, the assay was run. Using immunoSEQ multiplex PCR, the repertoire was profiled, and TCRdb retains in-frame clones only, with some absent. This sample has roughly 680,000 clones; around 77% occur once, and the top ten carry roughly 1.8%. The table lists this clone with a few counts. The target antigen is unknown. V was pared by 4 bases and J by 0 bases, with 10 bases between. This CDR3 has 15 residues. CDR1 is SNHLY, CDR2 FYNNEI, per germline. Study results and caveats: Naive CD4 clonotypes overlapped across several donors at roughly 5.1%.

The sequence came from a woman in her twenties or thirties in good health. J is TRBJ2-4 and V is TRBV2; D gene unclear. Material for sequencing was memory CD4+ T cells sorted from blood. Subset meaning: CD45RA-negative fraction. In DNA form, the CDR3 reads TGTGCCAGCAGTGTTGAAGTCTTAGCCAAAAACATTCAGTACTTC. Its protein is CASSVEVLAKNIQYF.